The rows below give T cell receptor beta chains drawn from one sample of a study of blood T cell repertoires in COVID-19. Only in-frame clones appear in the TCRdb table, and some are missing; sequencing was by immunoSEQ multiplex PCR. The sample has around 99,000 clones, 80% to 85% seen once. The sample was peripheral blood. The origin of the receptors is a man aged 65 to 79 with acute or convalescent COVID-19. Each CDR3 is given with its conserved first and last residue. D genes are given only for firm matches. Clone sizes are given selectively: once, few, many, or a class where the clone is expanded.

V,size,D,J,CDR3,DNA
TRBV5-1,-,-,TRBJ1-2,CASSLEALRTPGSGYTF,TGCGCCAGCAGCTTGGAGGCTTTAAGGACACCCGGGAGTGGCTACACCTTC
TRBV9,-,TRBD1,TRBJ2-7,CASSPWTGPYEQYF,TGTGCCAGCAGCCCCTGGACAGGGCCCTACGAGCAGTACTTC
TRBV5-1,-,-,TRBJ1-1,CASTETGPPSTEAFF,TGCGCCAGCACCGAGACAGGCCCCCCGAGCACTGAAGCTTTCTTT
TRBV5-1,-,TRBD1,TRBJ1-4,CASSPWDRGQEKLFF,TGCGCCAGCAGCCCTTGGGACAGGGGACAGGAAAAACTGTTTTTT
TRBV27,-,TRBD1,TRBJ1-4,CASSLWGTGNEKLFF,TGTGCCAGCAGTTTATGGGGGACAGGAAATGAAAAACTGTTTTTT
TRBV6-5,-,TRBD1,TRBJ1-2,CASRPPGQYGYTF,TGTGCCAGCAGGCCACCGGGACAGTATGGCTACACCTTC
TRBV14,-,-,TRBJ2-6,CASSPAVFSGANVLTF,TGTGCCAGCAGCCCGGCGGTGTTCTCTGGGGCCAACGTCCTGACTTTC
TRBV10-3,-,-,TRBJ1-5,CAISDLVQGGFNQPQHF,TGTGCCATCAGTGACCTCGTTCAGGGTGGATTCAATCAGCCCCAGCATTTT
TRBV6-6,-,TRBD1,TRBJ1-2,CASSYLGDRLGYTF,TGTGCCAGCAGTTACTTAGGGGACAGGCTGGGCTACACCTTC
TRBV14,-,TRBD1,TRBJ1-1,CASSPQTGAPGDTEAFF,TGTGCCAGCAGCCCCCAAACAGGGGCCCCAGGGGACACTGAAGCTTTCTTT
TRBV29-1,few,-,TRBJ1-2,CSVETGQFTYGYTF,TGCAGCGTAGAAACCGGACAGTTCACCTATGGCTACACCTTC
TRBV11-2,-,-,TRBJ1-2,CASSLEYPGDRGYTF,TGTGCCAGCAGCTTAGAATATCCAGGGGATAGGGGCTACACCTTC
TRBV9,-,-,TRBJ2-1,CASSVGFGYNEQFF,TGTGCCAGCAGCGTAGGTTTCGGCTACAATGAGCAGTTCTTC
TRBV7-2,-,TRBD1,TRBJ1-2,CASSQVLIPGQGRDGYTF,TGTGCCAGCAGCCAAGTCCTCATACCGGGACAGGGGCGGGATGGCTACACCTTC
TRBV5-6,once,-,TRBJ2-1,CASSNHPTGNEQFF,TGTGCCAGCAGCAACCACCCAACAGGGAATGAGCAGTTCTTC
TRBV27,-,-,TRBJ1-5,CASNPQVDGQPQHF,TGTGCCAGCAATCCACAGGTCGACGGTCAGCCCCAGCATTTT
TRBV29-1,-,-,TRBJ1-1,CSAGVGGNTEAFF,TGCAGCGCCGGGGTGGGAGGGAACACTGAAGCTTTCTTT
TRBV14,-,TRBD1,TRBJ2-1,CASTDGTGTRNEQFF,TGTGCCAGCACCGATGGGACAGGGACGAGAAATGAGCAGTTCTTC
TRBV15,few,-,TRBJ1-3,CATSIGAGDSGNTIYF,TGTGCCACCAGCATTGGTGCCGGTGACTCTGGAAACACCATATATTTT
TRBV7-2,-,-,TRBJ2-7,CASSWTVSGAVDPYEQYF,TGTGCCAGCAGCTGGACGGTTAGCGGCGCCGTTGATCCCTACGAGCAGTACTTC
TRBV9,-,-,TRBJ1-1,CASSVAVMNTEAFF,TGTGCCAGCAGCGTAGCAGTCATGAACACTGAAGCTTTCTTT
TRBV6-2/TRBV6-3,-,-,TRBJ1-5,CASSFGGAGNQPQHF,TGTGCCAGCAGTTTCGGGGGGGCCGGCAATCAGCCCCAGCATTTT
TRBV2,-,TRBD2,TRBJ2-1,CASKREGLGNEQFF,TGTGCCAGCAAGAGGGAGGGGCTGGGCAATGAGCAGTTCTTC
TRBV7-9,-,TRBD1,TRBJ1-1,CASSESLGQGTEAFF,TGTGCCAGCAGCGAATCCCTAGGACAGGGCACTGAAGCTTTCTTT
TRBV19,-,TRBD1,TRBJ1-4,CASTPLPRGDEKLFF,TGTGCCAGTACCCCCCTCCCCAGGGGGGATGAAAAACTGTTTTTT
TRBV5-1,-,TRBD2,TRBJ2-3,CASSPGLAGVTDTQYF,TGCGCCAGCAGCCCCGGACTAGCGGGGGTCACAGATACGCAGTATTTT
TRBV9,-,-,TRBJ1-2,CASRDGQYNYGYTF,TGTGCCAGCAGAGACGGACAGTATAACTATGGCTACACCTTC
TRBV15,-,-,TRBJ2-1,CATSRGHSSYNEQFF,TGTGCCACCAGCAGGGGACATAGCTCCTACAATGAGCAGTTCTTC
TRBV9,-,TRBD2,TRBJ2-5,CASSVGTSGAQETQYF,TGTGCCAGCAGCGTTGGGACTAGCGGGGCGCAAGAGACCCAGTACTTC
TRBV6-5,few,-,TRBJ2-5,CASSLWTAQETQYF,TGTGCCAGCAGTCTGTGGACAGCACAAGAGACCCAGTACTTC
TRBV5-1,-,TRBD2,TRBJ2-5,CASSLSPAGGQETQYF,TGCGCCAGCAGCTTGAGCCCAGCGGGGGGGCAAGAGACCCAGTACTTC
TRBV5-6,few,TRBD2,TRBJ2-5,CASSGGAGALQETQYF,TGTGCCAGCAGCGGGGGAGCGGGGGCCCTTCAAGAGACCCAGTACTTC
TRBV19,-,-,TRBJ2-5,CASSTGGWETQYF,TGTGCCAGTAGTACAGGGGGGTGGGAGACCCAGTACTTC
TRBV5-8,-,-,TRBJ1-4,CASSLVQGSNEKLFF,TGTGCCAGCAGCTTGGTACAGGGTTCTAATGAAAAACTGTTTTTT
TRBV6-2/TRBV6-3,few,TRBD1,TRBJ1-1,CASRYRIGRRTGDTEAFF,TGTGCCAGCAGGTACAGGATTGGGCGGAGGACAGGAGACACTGAAGCTTTCTTT
TRBV3-1/TRBV3-2,-,TRBD2,TRBJ2-1,CASSQWLAGGNNEQFF,TGTGCCAGCAGCCAATGGCTAGCGGGGGGAAACAATGAGCAGTTCTTC
TRBV4-1,-,TRBD1,TRBJ1-5,CASSQDSGGPNQPQHF,TGCGCCAGCAGCCAAGACTCAGGGGGCCCCAATCAGCCCCAGCATTTT
TRBV6-2/TRBV6-3,-,TRBD1,TRBJ1-6,CASSYPTMTGLISYNSPLHF,TGTGCCAGCAGTTACCCGACGATGACAGGGTTGATCTCCTATAATTCACCCCTCCACTTT
TRBV12-3/TRBV12-4,-,-,TRBJ1-2,CASRAQVNYGYTF,TGTGCCAGCAGGGCCCAGGTTAACTATGGCTACACCTTC
TRBV14,-,TRBD1,TRBJ1-6,CASSFGTGDFNNSPLHF,TGTGCCAGCAGCTTCGGGACAGGGGATTTTAATAATTCACCCCTCCACTTT
TRBV19,-,-,TRBJ1-1,CASSPPGNTEAFF,TGTGCCAGTAGCCCCCCGGGGAACACTGAAGCTTTCTTT
TRBV18,-,-,TRBJ1-1,CASSPPGTPNTEAFF,TGTGCCAGCTCACCACCGGGGACACCGAACACTGAAGCTTTCTTT
TRBV19,few,TRBD1,TRBJ1-2,CASSIGGQGARRNGYTF,TGTGCCAGTAGTATAGGAGGACAGGGGGCGCGACGTAACGGCTACACCTTC
TRBV9,-,-,TRBJ1-2,CASSVEGQGGYGYTF,TGTGCCAGCAGCGTAGAGGGCCAGGGAGGCTATGGCTACACCTTC
TRBV19,few,TRBD1,TRBJ2-7,CASRGGQGSEQYF,TGTGCCAGTAGAGGAGGACAGGGGTCCGAGCAGTACTTC
TRBV11-2,few,-,TRBJ1-2,CASSLGAGRNYGYTF,TGTGCCAGCAGCTTAGGGGCAGGTCGTAACTATGGCTACACCTTC
TRBV27,-,-,TRBJ1-5,CASSEFGQPQHF,TGTGCCAGTTCCGAGTTCGGTCAGCCCCAGCATTTT
TRBV27,few,-,TRBJ1-1,CASSLSGMAEAFF,TGTGCCAGCAGTTTATCCGGGATGGCTGAAGCTTTCTTT
TRBV18,-,-,TRBJ2-1,CASSPFGGYNEQFF,TGTGCCAGCTCACCATTCGGGGGCTACAATGAGCAGTTCTTC
TRBV21-1,-,-,TRBJ1-6,CASTDRVLQNSPLHF,TGTGCCAGCACCGACAGGGTACTTCAGAATTCACCCCTCCACTTT
TRBV9,-,-,TRBJ2-7,CAGTKEDPYEQYF,TGTGCCGGGACAAAGGAGGACCCCTACGAGCAGTACTTC
TRBV9,-,-,TRBJ2-1,CASALENEQFF,TGTGCCAGCGCTTTGGAGAATGAGCAGTTCTTC
TRBV7-6,-,-,TRBJ1-1,CASSKDMNTEAFF,TGTGCCAGCAGCAAAGACATGAACACTGAAGCTTTCTTT
TRBV7-9,-,TRBD2,TRBJ2-1,CASSLGGLVNEQFF,TGTGCCAGCAGCTTAGGGGGACTAGTAAATGAGCAGTTCTTC
TRBV29-1,once,TRBD1,TRBJ2-2,CSVAGTGNLPANTGELFF,TGCAGCGTTGCCGGGACAGGGAATCTCCCCGCGAACACCGGGGAGCTGTTTTTT
TRBV6-2/TRBV6-3,-,TRBD1,TRBJ1-2,CASSPSRAGGFIGYTF,TGTGCCAGCAGCCCCTCGCGGGCAGGGGGTTTTATAGGCTACACCTTC
TRBV13,-,TRBD2,TRBJ2-7,CASSLEASGGPYEQYF,TGTGCCAGCAGCTTAGAGGCTAGCGGGGGGCCATACGAGCAGTACTTC
TRBV7-6,-,TRBD2,TRBJ2-3,CASSLPVGTSAGTQYF,TGTGCCAGCAGTCTACCCGTAGGGACTAGCGCTGGTACGCAGTATTTT
TRBV18,-,TRBD1,TRBJ2-5,CASSPGGQGQETQYF,TGTGCCAGCTCACCAGGGGGACAGGGTCAGGAGACCCAGTACTTC